One TCR beta chain is described in this entry. CD45RO-negative, CCR7-selected cells formed the naive CD8 fraction, which excluded terminally differentiated effector memory CD45RA+ cells. This sample is drawn from a study of shared clonotypes between healthy human individuals. Only in-frame clones appear in the TCRdb table, and some are missing; sequencing was by immunoSEQ multiplex PCR. The sample includes some 2.1 million clones, 93% of them seen just once. V lost 2 bases and J lost 6; bases outside the gene matches: 12. In germline, CDR1 is LNHNV, CDR2 YYDKDF (reference sequence). This CDR3 contains 17 residues.

This TCR was sampled from a young man in good health. Some clones in this sample may be carry-over from other donors' samples. The sequenced material came from naive CD8+ T cells from PBMCs. The genes are TRBV15 and TRBJ2-2; 7 bases match TRBD1. The CDR3, as DNA: TGTGCCACCAGCAGACAACCCCGACAGGGTCGGGCCGGGGAGCTGTTTTTT. Translation gives CATSRQPRQGRAGELFF.